Following are 31 T cell receptor beta chains from one sample sequenced in a study of OX40 agonist ivuxolimab in advanced cancers. This table comes from immunoSEQ multiplex PCR, and its TCRdb copy is limited to in-frame clones, with some not included. The data hold fewer than 120,000 clones, with approximately 90% observed a single time. The source material was CD4+ or CD8+ T cells sorted from blood, sampled in a trial of the OX40 agonist ivuxolimab. The source is an adult with an advanced solid tumor such as melanoma, head and neck, liver or kidney cancer.

In its sample, this clone was seen once. The chain is built from TRBV4-3 and TRBJ2-1; no definite D call. CDR3 length: 16 amino acids. Germline loops: CDR1 LGHNA, CDR2 YSLEER. Trimming took off 0 bases at V and 0 bases at J, with 9 bases between the two ends. CDR3 DNA: TGCGCCAGCAGCCAAGATACCCTAGACTCCTACAATGAGCAGTTCTTC. Its translation is CASSQDTLDSYNEQFF.

This clone showed up just once. V gene TRBV5-1 combines with J gene TRBJ2-7; the match to TRBD1 covers 8 bases. V lost 3 bases and J lost 5; bases outside the gene matches: 7. CDR1 and CDR2 (germline): SGHRS, YFSETQ. The CDR3 extends over 14 amino acids. Here the CDR3 reads CASSSGQDGDEQYF. Here the CDR3 DNA reads TGCGCCAGCAGCTCGGGACAGGATGGCGACGAGCAGTACTTC.

This clone was counted a single time. J is TRBJ1-2 and V is TRBV4-2, with 8 bases fitting TRBD1. The V and J ends lost 3 bases and 4 bases, in that order; junction bases with no gene match: 13. CDR1 and CDR2 from the germline V gene are LGHNA and YNFKEQ. This CDR3 region has 17 residues. The CDR3 here is CASSQTTRRGLGYGYTF. The DNA for the CDR3 is TGTGCCAGCAGCCAGACTACCCGCAGGGGGCTAGGCTATGGCTACACCTTC.

CDR3 sequence: CASSTAKGEPQHF. CDR3 coding DNA: TGTGCCAGTAGTACGGCTAAAGGGGAGCCCCAGCATTTT. V gene TRBV19 combines with J gene TRBJ1-5; D is perhaps TRBD1 (5 bases). Germline loops: CDR1 LNHDA, CDR2 SQIVND (reference sequence). Trimming shortened V by 4 bases and J by 8 bases, and 12 bases separated the two germline ends. This CDR3 is 13 amino acids long.

This clone was found once. This rearrangement joins TRBV28 to TRBJ1-1; weak D call: TRBD1 (5 bases). Germline values: CDR1 MDHEN, CDR2 SYDVKM. The CDR3 runs to 12 residues. V lost 7 bases, J lost 0 bases, and 6 bases lay in between. The CDR3 nucleotides read TGTGCCAGCAAGGGGCTGAACACTGAAGCTTTCTTT. Translated, it gives CASKGLNTEAFF.

The chain links TRBV2 to TRBJ1-2; no clear D gene. This CDR3 region has 13 residues. Trimming took off 7 bases at V and 1 base at J, with 10 bases between the two ends. Germline V lookup: CDR1 SNHLY, CDR2 FYNNEI. The CDR3 reads CASNPSDNYGYTF. CDR3 in DNA: TGTGCCAGCAACCCCTCGGATAACTATGGCTACACCTTC.

V usage is TRBV7-2 and J usage is TRBJ2-1; D uncertain. CDR3 size: 15 residues. Germline values: CDR1 SGHTA, CDR2 FQGNSA. V was shortened by 5 bases and J by 0 bases, with 11 bases between the two germline ends. CDR3 protein: CASSHEWSSYNEQFF. The CDR3 DNA sequence: TGTGCCAGCAGCCACGAGTGGAGCTCCTACAATGAGCAGTTCTTC.

Remarks on this clone: Other DNA sequences in this sample translate to the same CDR3. The V gene is TRBV10-3, the J gene TRBJ2-5; D might be TRBD1 (6 bases). Trimming pared 3 bases from V and 5 bases from J, leaving 13 bases between. From germline, CDR1 is ENHRY and CDR2 SYGVKD. The CDR3 extends over 14 amino acids. Here the CDR3 DNA reads TGTGCCATCAGTGACGGGGACACGCAGGAGACCCAGTACTTC. Protein product: CAISDGDTQETQYF.

The V gene is TRBV2, the J gene TRBJ1-4, with no clear D. CDR3 length equals 18 residues. Deletions cut 7 bases from V and 0 bases from J, with 21 bases between. CDR1 SNHLY and CDR2 FYNNEI come from the germline V gene. CDR3 sequence reads: CASILEQLEGTTNEKLFF. In DNA, the CDR3 is TGTGCCAGCATATTAGAACAGCTCGAAGGCACAACTAATGAAAAACTGTTTTTT.

The V gene is TRBV7-8, the J gene TRBJ1-3; 7 bases fit TRBD1. J gave up 16 bases and V 5 bases, and 14 bases lay outside the gene matches. CDR3 size: 13 residues. Germline-derived CDR1 and CDR2 are SGHVS and FQNEAQ. CDR3 region: CASSPVPLGQSYF. The CDR3, as DNA: TGTGCCAGCAGCCCGGTCCCGTTGGGACAGTCTTATTTT.

The chain carries TRBV19 and TRBJ2-7, with TRBD1 matching over 9 bases. The length of the CDR3 is 15 residues. V gave up 4 bases and J gave up 6 bases; unmatched junction bases: 10. The germline CDR1 and CDR2 sequences are LNHDA and SQIVND (reference sequence). The CDR3 DNA sequence: TGTGCCAGTAGTACGCGGGGCCGGACAGGGGCCGAGCAGTACTTC. Amino acids: CASSTRGRTGAEQYF.

The J gene is TRBJ2-2, the V gene TRBV7-9; D gene uncertain. The germline V gene has CDR1 SEHNR and CDR2 FQNEAQ (reference sequence). There are 14 residues in the CDR3. V dropped 2 bases and J dropped 5 bases, with 9 bases sitting between them. The CDR3 nucleotides read TGTGCCAGCAGCTTAATCGAAGATACCGGGGAGCTGTTTTTT. It translates to CASSLIEDTGELFF.

V and J are TRBV28 and TRBJ1-1; possibly TRBD1 for D (6 bases). Trimming left V 6 bases short and J 6 bases short, with 17 bases between. Germline CDR1 and CDR2: MDHEN and SYDVKM. This CDR3 region has 14 residues. The CDR3: CASRSGAPDPEAFF. The CDR3, as DNA: TGTGCCAGCAGATCAGGGGCCCCGGACCCTGAAGCTTTCTTT. Together with reference TRBV28 and TRBJ1-1, the CDR3 gives the full variable domain: DVKVTQSSRYLVKRTGEKVFLECVQDMDHENMFWYRQDPGLGLRLIYFSYDVKMKEKGDIPEGYSVSREKKERFSLILESASTNQTSMYLCASRSGAPDPEAFFGQGTRLTVV.

This clone was counted once. The chain carries TRBV6-5 and TRBJ2-1; 7 nucleotides align to TRBD1. Germline trimming cut 4 bases from V and 6 bases from J; bases unmatched to any gene: 0. This CDR3 is 12 amino acids long. Germline CDR1 MNHEY, CDR2 SVGAGI. CDR3 protein: CASSWDSNEQFF. CDR3 DNA sequence: TGTGCCAGCAGTTGGGACAGCAATGAGCAGTTCTTC.

There are a few counts of this clone. The chain is built from TRBV4-2 and TRBJ1-5; D uncertain. Per the germline V gene, CDR1 is LGHNA and CDR2 is YNFKEQ. Trimming took off 0 bases at V and 5 bases at J, with 8 bases between the two ends. The CDR3 length is 14 residues. CDR3: CASSQDGRDQPQHF. The DNA for the CDR3 is TGTGCCAGCAGCCAAGATGGGCGTGATCAGCCCCAGCATTTT.

V is TRBV29-1 and J is TRBJ2-6, with TRBD1 as a possible D gene (5 bases). CDR1 and CDR2 (germline): SQVTM, ANQGSEA. The CDR3 spans 15 residues. Between the trimmed V and J ends, which lost 0 bases and 4 bases, there was a span of 10 bases. The CDR3 bases are TGCAGCGTTGAAGAAGGGGTACCCGGGGCCAACGTCCTGACTTTC. This gives the protein CSVEEGVPGANVLTF.

The chain joins TRBV2 to TRBJ1-5, with 8 bases identical to TRBD1. Germline assignment: CDR1 SNHLY and CDR2 FYNNEI. There are 15 residues in the CDR3. The junction had 8 bases not matched to a gene; V was cut back by 6 bases and J by 4 bases. CDR3 nucleotides: TGTGCCAGCAGAGGACAGGGAAACCTTAATCAGCCCCAGCATTTT. Translated, it gives CASRGQGNLNQPQHF.

This sequence joins TRBV27 and TRBJ1-6, with no clear D. The V gene lost 3 bases and the J gene lost 7 bases, with 4 bases spanning the gap. The CDR3 has 12 residues. Germline V gene lookup returns CDR1 MNHEY and CDR2 SMNVEV (reference sequence). CDR3 in amino acids: CASSFINSPLHF. Here the CDR3 DNA reads TGTGCCAGCAGTTTCATCAATTCACCCCTCCACTTT.

The count of this clone is one. The CDR3 loop reads CASSQIDRDRELFF. The CDR3 coding sequence is TGCGCCAGCAGCCAAATAGACCGGGATCGGGAGCTGTTTTTT. J is TRBJ2-2 and V is TRBV4-3; maybe TRBD2 (5 bases). CDR3 length equals 14 residues. Between the trimmed V and J ends, which lost 2 bases and 9 bases, there was a span of 13 bases. The germline V gene encodes CDR1 LGHNA and CDR2 YSLEER.

The chain uses TRBV9 and TRBJ1-5; the D gene is possibly TRBD1 (5 bases). The CDR3 consists of 14 residues. Germline-derived CDR1 and CDR2 are SGDLS and YYNGEE. V was shortened by 1 base and J by 1 base, with 6 bases between the two germline ends. CDR3: CASSVQGSNQPQHF. The DNA for the CDR3 is TGTGCCAGCAGCGTACAGGGAAGCAATCAGCCCCAGCATTTT.

This clone was counted a few times. This chain links TRBV30 with TRBJ1-1; possible D gene TRBD1, 5 bases. The V end lost 5 bases, the J end lost 5 bases, and 12 bases lay between the germline ends. The CDR3 has 12 residues. Germline V gene lookup returns CDR1 GTSNPN and CDR2 SVGIG (reference sequence). DNA of the CDR3: TGTGCCTGGCTCAGGGCGGGGACTGAAGCTTTCTTT. It specifies CAWLRAGTEAFF.

This clone was seen just once. The chain employs TRBV5-5 and TRBJ1-5; D is uncertain. The V end lost 4 bases, the J end lost 4 bases, and 15 bases lay between the germline ends. The CDR3 runs to 15 residues. CDR1 and CDR2 (germline): SGHKS, YYEKEE (reference sequence). The DNA of the CDR3 is TGTGCCAGCAGCCCATCTGGACCTCGAAATCAGCCCCAGCATTTT. This gives the protein CASSPSGPRNQPQHF.

The chain couples TRBV18 to TRBJ1-1; no clear D gene. Germline V gene sequence: CDR1 KGHSH, CDR2 LQKENI. This CDR3 comprises 14 residues. Deletions cut 4 bases from V and 1 base from J, with 10 bases between. The CDR3 sequence: CASSLSDANTEAFF. For the CDR3, the DNA is TGTGCCAGCTCACTCAGCGACGCGAACACTGAAGCTTTCTTT.

This clone has just one count. This sequence joins TRBV15 and TRBJ1-1, with 7 bases aligning to TRBD1. This CDR3 comprises 15 residues. CDR1 is LNHNV and CDR2 is YYDKDF in the germline V gene (reference sequence). Germline trimming cut 3 bases from V and 2 bases from J; bases unmatched to any gene: 6. DNA of the CDR3: TGTGCCACCAGCAGGCAGACAGGGCTAAACACTGAAGCTTTCTTT. Its protein is CATSRQTGLNTEAFF.

The chain joins TRBV5-1 to TRBJ2-1, with 11 nucleotides matching TRBD2. The V gene end was trimmed by 0 bases and the J gene end by 6 bases; junction bases not matched to a gene: 5. Per the germline V gene, CDR1 is SGHRS and CDR2 is YFSETQ. The CDR3 extends over 16 amino acids. The CDR3 is CASSLATSGVGNEQFF. CDR3 DNA: TGCGCCAGCAGCTTGGCGACTAGCGGGGTAGGCAATGAGCAGTTCTTC.

The rearrangement uses TRBV5-5 and TRBJ2-7; 7 positions agree with TRBD1. This CDR3 comprises 16 residues. Germline V gene lookup returns CDR1 SGHKS and CDR2 YYEKEE (reference sequence). The trim removed 4 bases at V and 1 base at J, leaving 11 bases unmatched. Written as DNA, the CDR3 is TGTGCCAGCAGCCCGGGGACAGAAGATTATTCCTACGAGCAGTACTTC. It codes for CASSPGTEDYSYEQYF.

The chain employs TRBV6-1 and TRBJ2-7; 7 bases are a match to TRBD1. Trimming took 6 bases from V and 2 from J; bases not matched to a gene: 7. The CDR3 totals 14 residues. Germline values: CDR1 MNHNS, CDR2 SASEGT. The CDR3 sequence: CASSTGTEAYEQYF. The CDR3 bases are TGTGCCAGCAGCACCGGGACAGAAGCCTACGAGCAGTACTTC.

A single count supports this clone. This rearrangement joins TRBV6-5 to TRBJ1-5; no reliable D call. Germline CDR1 and CDR2: MNHEY and SVGAGI. The germline V and J ends were trimmed by 6 bases and 0 bases, with 12 bases remaining between them. This CDR3 has 15 residues. In nucleotides, the CDR3 is TGTGCCAGCAGATTAACGGGAAATAGCAATCAGCCCCAGCATTTT. It is translated as CASRLTGNSNQPQHF.

The chain carries TRBV19 and TRBJ2-7; D unclear. Trimming removed 4 bases at V and 0 bases at J, with 7 bases between. This CDR3 has 13 amino acids. The V gene's germline CDR1 is LNHDA and CDR2 SQIVND (reference sequence). In nucleotides, the CDR3 is TGTGCCAGTAGTAATCGTCGCTCCTACGAGCAGTACTTC. This sequence encodes CASSNRRSYEQYF.

V and J are TRBV7-6 and TRBJ2-3, with a possible D match to TRBD2 (6 bases). V dropped 1 base and J dropped 15 bases, with 20 bases sitting between them. The germline V gene encodes CDR1 SGHVS and CDR2 FNYEAQ. This CDR3 is built from 14 residues. Here the CDR3 reads CASSLEWGDPSVYF. The CDR3 DNA reads as TGTGCCAGCAGCTTAGAATGGGGGGACCCATCGGTATATTTT.

V usage is TRBV2 and J usage is TRBJ1-1; unclear D gene. Germline V gene data show CDR1 as SNHLY and CDR2 as FYNNEI. This CDR3 is built from 12 residues. With 6 bases removed from V and 3 bases from J, the gap between germline ends came to 8 bases. CDR3 nucleotide sequence: TGTGCCAGCAGCCGAGTCTACACTGAAGCTTTCTTT. It is translated as CASSRVYTEAFF.